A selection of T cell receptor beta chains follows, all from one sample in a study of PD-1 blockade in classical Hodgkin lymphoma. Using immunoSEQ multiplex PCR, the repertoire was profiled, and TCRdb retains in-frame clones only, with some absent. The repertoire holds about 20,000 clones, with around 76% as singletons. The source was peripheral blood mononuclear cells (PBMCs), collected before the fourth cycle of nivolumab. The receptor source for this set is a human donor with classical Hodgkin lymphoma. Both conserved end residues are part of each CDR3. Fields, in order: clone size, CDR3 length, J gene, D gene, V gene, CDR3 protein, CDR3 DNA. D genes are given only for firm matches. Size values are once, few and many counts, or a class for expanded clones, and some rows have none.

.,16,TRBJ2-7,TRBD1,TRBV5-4,CASSLMGQGFFYEQYF,TGTGCCAGCAGCTTGATGGGACAGGGTTTTTTCTACGAGCAGTACTTC
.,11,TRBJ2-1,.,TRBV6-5,CASSYGVEQFF,TGTGCCAGCAGTTACGGCGTTGAGCAGTTCTTC
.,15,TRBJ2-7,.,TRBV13,CASSPWSPGRREQYF,TGTGCCAGCAGCCCTTGGTCTCCAGGGCGACGCGAGCAGTACTTC
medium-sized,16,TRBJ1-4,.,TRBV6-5,CASSWTVRSTNEKLFF,TGTGCCAGCAGTTGGACAGTCAGATCTACTAATGAAAAACTGTTTTTT
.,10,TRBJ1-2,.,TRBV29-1,CSVGQGGYTF,TGCAGCGTGGGCCAGGGTGGCTACACCTTC
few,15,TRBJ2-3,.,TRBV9,CASNPDSLSTDTQYF,TGTGCCAGCAACCCGGACAGTCTTAGCACAGATACGCAGTATTTT
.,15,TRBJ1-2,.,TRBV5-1,CASSLDGRVGGGYTF,TGCGCCAGCAGCTTGGACGGAAGGGTAGGCGGTGGCTACACCTTC
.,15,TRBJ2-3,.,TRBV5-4,CASSVPGHPLDTQYF,TGTGCCAGCAGCGTTCCGGGACATCCATTGGATACGCAGTATTTT
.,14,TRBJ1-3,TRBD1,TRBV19,CASSIRGPGNTIYF,TGTGCCAGTAGTATCAGGGGGCCTGGAAACACCATATATTTT
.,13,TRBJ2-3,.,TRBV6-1,CATNDLGRDTQYF,TGTGCCACCAATGACTTGGGGAGAGATACGCAGTATTTT
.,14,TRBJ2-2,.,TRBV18,CASSPSRGTGELFF,TGTGCCAGCTCACCTTCCCGAGGGACCGGGGAGCTGTTTTTT
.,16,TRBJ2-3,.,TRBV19,CASSRQEKGGTDTQYF,TGTGCCAGTAGCAGACAGGAAAAGGGTGGCACAGATACGCAGTATTTT
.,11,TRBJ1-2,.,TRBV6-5,CASHSNYGYTF,TGTGCCAGCCACAGCAACTATGGCTACACCTTC
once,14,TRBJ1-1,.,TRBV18,CASSASRAFTEAFF,TGTGCCAGCTCAGCCAGTAGGGCCTTCACTGAAGCTTTCTTT
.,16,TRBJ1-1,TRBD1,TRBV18,CASSPGPQGALTEAFF,TGTGCCAGCTCACCCGGTCCACAGGGGGCGCTGACTGAAGCTTTCTTT
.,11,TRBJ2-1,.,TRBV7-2,CASSLGDRQFF,TGTGCCAGCAGCTTAGGAGACCGGCAGTTCTTC
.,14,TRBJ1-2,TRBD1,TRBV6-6,CASSFSGQEYGYTF,TGTGCCAGCAGTTTCTCCGGACAGGAGTATGGCTACACCTTC
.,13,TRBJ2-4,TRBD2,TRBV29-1,CSGTGGIRNIQYF,TGCAGCGGAACGGGGGGAATCAGAAACATTCAGTACTTC
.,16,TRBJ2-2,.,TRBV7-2,CASSLVRVVGTGELFF,TGTGCCAGCAGCTTAGTTCGGGTTGTGGGCACCGGGGAGCTGTTTTTT
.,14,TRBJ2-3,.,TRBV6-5,CASSYGLLTDTQYF,TGTGCCAGCAGTTACGGGTTACTCACAGATACGCAGTATTTT
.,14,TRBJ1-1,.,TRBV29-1,CSVVGIRGNTEAFF,TGCAGCGTTGTAGGTATCAGGGGTAACACTGAAGCTTTCTTT
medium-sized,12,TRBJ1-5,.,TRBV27,CASFRGNQPQHF,TGTGCCAGCTTCAGGGGCAATCAGCCCCAGCATTTT
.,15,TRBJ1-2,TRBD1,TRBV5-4,CASSTGQGDSYGYTF,TGTGCCAGCAGCACCGGACAGGGGGATAGCTATGGCTACACCTTC
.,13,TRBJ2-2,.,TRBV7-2,CASSFEQPEELFF,TGTGCCAGCAGCTTTGAACAGCCAGAGGAGCTGTTTTTT
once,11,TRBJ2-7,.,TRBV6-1,CASSTVGEQYF,TGTGCCAGCAGCACGGTGGGGGAGCAGTACTTC
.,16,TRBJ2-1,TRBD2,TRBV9,CASSVFSPGLGAEQFF,TGTGCCAGCAGCGTATTTTCTCCGGGACTAGGGGCTGAGCAGTTCTTC
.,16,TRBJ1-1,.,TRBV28,CASSTPRDSWNTEAFF,TGTGCCAGCAGTACTCCCCGGGACTCATGGAACACTGAAGCTTTCTTT
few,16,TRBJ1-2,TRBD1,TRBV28,CASSLLTGDLLGGYTF,TGTGCCAGCAGTTTATTGACAGGGGACCTTCTGGGCGGCTACACCTTC
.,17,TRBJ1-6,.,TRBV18,CASSPKGQGDLNSPLHF,TGTGCCAGCTCACCAAAGGGACAAGGGGACCTTAATTCACCCCTCCACTTT
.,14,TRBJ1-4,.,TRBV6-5,CASSPSRGREKLFF,TGTGCCAGCAGCCCTAGTAGAGGGCGTGAAAAACTGTTTTTT
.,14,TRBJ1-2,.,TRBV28,CASSPRGGPYGYTF,TGTGCCAGCAGTCCGAGGGGGGGGCCGTATGGCTACACCTTC
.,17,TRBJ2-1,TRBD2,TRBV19,CASSIFVSGSTASEQFF,TGTGCCAGTAGTATATTTGTGAGCGGGAGTACGGCTAGTGAGCAGTTCTTC
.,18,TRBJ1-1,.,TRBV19,CASSSPSFPIFRYTEAFF,TGTGCCAGTAGTTCCCCCTCCTTCCCCATTTTTAGGTACACTGAAGCTTTCTTT
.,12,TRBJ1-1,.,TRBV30,CAWSGQRSQAFF,TGTGCCTGGAGTGGACAGCGTTCCCAAGCTTTCTTT
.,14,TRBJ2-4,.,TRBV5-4,CASSLDGAKNIQYF,TGTGCCAGCAGCTTAGACGGAGCCAAAAACATTCAGTACTTC
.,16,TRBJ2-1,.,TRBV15,CATSRGSAVGQDEQFF,TGTGCCACCAGCAGAGGATCAGCGGTCGGGCAGGATGAGCAGTTCTTC
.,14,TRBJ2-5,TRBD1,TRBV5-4,CASSAMDRDETQYF,TGTGCCAGCAGCGCGATGGACAGGGATGAGACCCAGTACTTC
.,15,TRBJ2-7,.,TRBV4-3,CASSLQGLGGHEQYF,TGCGCCAGCAGCTTACAGGGTTTGGGGGGCCACGAGCAGTACTTC
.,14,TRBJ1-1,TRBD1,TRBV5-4,CASSVTGDNTEAFF,TGTGCCAGCAGCGTGACAGGGGATAACACTGAAGCTTTCTTT
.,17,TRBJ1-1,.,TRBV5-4,CASSLAKTGTGGTEAFF,TGTGCCAGCAGCTTGGCGAAGACCGGGACGGGCGGCACTGAAGCTTTCTTT
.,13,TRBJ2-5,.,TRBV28,CASSFQGEETQYF,TGTGCCAGCAGTTTTCAGGGCGAAGAGACCCAGTACTTC
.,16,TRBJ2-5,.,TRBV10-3,CAISGGRLQGQETQYF,TGTGCCATCAGTGGGGGACGGCTCCAAGGACAAGAGACCCAGTACTTC